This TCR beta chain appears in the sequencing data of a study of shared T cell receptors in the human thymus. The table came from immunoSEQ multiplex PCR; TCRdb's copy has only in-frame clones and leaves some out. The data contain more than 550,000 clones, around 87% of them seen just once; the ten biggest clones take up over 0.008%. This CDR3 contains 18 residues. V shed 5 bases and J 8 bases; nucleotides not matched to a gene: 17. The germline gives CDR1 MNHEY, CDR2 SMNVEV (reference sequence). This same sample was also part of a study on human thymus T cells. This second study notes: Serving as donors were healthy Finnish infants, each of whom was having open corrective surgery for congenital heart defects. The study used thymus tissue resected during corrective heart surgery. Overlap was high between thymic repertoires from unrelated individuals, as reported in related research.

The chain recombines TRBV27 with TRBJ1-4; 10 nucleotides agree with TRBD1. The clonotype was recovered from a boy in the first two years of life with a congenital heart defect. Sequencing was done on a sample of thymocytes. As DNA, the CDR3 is TGTGCCAGCAGTGCGGCCGGGACAGGGGCTCAAGCGGGAGAAAAACTGTTTTTT. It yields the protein CASSAAGTGAQAGEKLFF.